This TCR beta chain came from a study of cytomegalovirus exposure and HLA in healthy donors. A multiplex PCR was run with 60 Vbeta primers and 13 Jbeta primers. Under the authors' procedure: Later analysis identified tens of millions of unique TCR beta chains, 10 million to 12 million shared. TCRdb keeps only in-frame clones here, not all; method: immunoSEQ multiplex PCR. The DNA gave D and trimming, while V, J and clone size come from that table. Of some 95,000 clones detected, approximately 72% appear once; the ten largest clones hold 4.1%. Nominally healthy donors were sampled, though unrecorded immune exposures were likely. Study-level findings and limits: Through in vitro validation, a few CMV-associated chains were shown to be specific for CMV antigens. While the bulk of TCR sequences proved rare, some public TCRs turned up in many donors.

As concerns this clone: The antigen is not known.

Specimen: PBMCs. The receptor was derived from a woman between 40 and 50 years old in good health and CMV-seropositive.

The CDR3 bases are TGTGCCAGCAAGCCATCGGGGGGAGATACGCAGTATTTT. Translation gives CASKPSGGDTQYF. The V call is TRBV11-2, the J call TRBJ2-3, with TRBD2 matching over 7 bases. The CDR3 extends over 13 amino acids. Germline V gene data show CDR1 as SGHAT and CDR2 as FQNNGV. J was trimmed by 5 bases and V by 7 bases; bases with no gene match: 6.